Listed here is a single TCR beta chain. Its matching antigen is unknown. The source of the sample is a study of T cell responses to AZD1222 COVID-19 vaccine. Findings and caveats of the study: In all cases, repertoires were sampled only after the peak T cell response. Females outnumbered males among donors, who were mostly white British; clonal diversity was possibly underestimated. Reportedly, nearly half of unique spike TCRs recognized epitopes outside B.1.351/B.1.1.7 mutations. Dominant CD4 TCR responses targeted spike regions 160-218 and 743-854.

Trimming took 0 bases from V and 7 from J, leaving 10 bases between them. Germline V CDR1 and CDR2: LGHNA, YSLEER. The CDR3 runs to 14 residues. Sequencing used immunoSEQ multiplex PCR; TCRdb keeps in-frame clones, though not all of them. This sample carries roughly 100,000 clones, over 80% of them seen once, and the ten largest clones take 5%. V gene TRBV4-3 combines with J gene TRBJ1-3; D gene uncertain. Here the sequenced sample was peripheral blood, taken on day 0 of AZD1222 vaccination. The TCR originated in an adult in good health. This CDR3 is CASSQDRNRNTIYF. The CDR3 DNA is TGCGCCAGCAGCCAAGATCGAAATCGGAACACCATATATTTT.